This is a list of T cell receptor beta chains from one sample in a study of early T cells in non-severe SARS-CoV-2 infection. TCRdb recomputed calls from the 5' RACE reads with MiXCR, one row per CDR3 protein. Here the sample spans about 89,000 distinct CDR3 sequences, over 12% being singletons. The sequenced sample was whole blood. The receptors derive from an adult who was a healthcare worker with PCR-confirmed SARS-CoV-2 infection or an uninfected control (not recorded which). CDR3s include the opening cysteine and the closing phenylalanine or tryptophan. A D gene is named only where the DNA matches it firmly. Size is stated for part of the rows, as once, few or many counts, or as a class when the clone is expanded.

j_call | v_call | d_call | clone_size | cdr3_aa | cdr3_nt
TRBJ2-5 | TRBV29-1 | TRBD1 | . | CSVVGQVGETQYF | TGCAGCGTTGTAGGACAGGTTGGGGAGACCCAGTACTTC
TRBJ1-3 | TRBV12-3/TRBV12-4 | . | . | CASSSTELSENTIYF | TGTGCCAGCAGTTCGACGGAACTCTCTGAAAACACCATATATTTT
TRBJ1-6 | TRBV7-2 | . | few | CASSLTGGRSSPLHF | TGTGCCAGCAGCTTGACTGGGGGTCGCAGTTCACCCCTCCACTTT
TRBJ1-4 | TRBV2 | . | once | CASSGQRATNEKLFF | TGTGCCAGCAGTGGTCAACGAGCAACTAATGAAAAACTGTTTTTT
TRBJ2-5 | TRBV6-5 | . | many | CASSRRDTETQYF | TGTGCCAGCAGCAGGAGGGACACAGAGACCCAGTACTTC
TRBJ2-2 | TRBV6-1 | TRBD1 | few | CASSRQGTWTGELFF | TGTGCCAGCAGTAGACAGGGGACTTGGACCGGGGAGCTGTTTTTT
TRBJ1-6 | TRBV20-1 | . | . | CSARARGGYNSPLHF | TGCAGTGCTAGAGCCAGGGGCGGGTATAATTCACCCCTCCACTTT
TRBJ2-1 | TRBV7-8 | . | . | CASSLNRGNFYNEQFF | TGTGCCAGCAGCTTAAATCGGGGGAATTTTTACAATGAGCAGTTCTTC
TRBJ2-3 | TRBV29-1 | TRBD1 | . | CSVEDRQGATDTQYF | TGCAGCGTTGAAGATAGACAGGGGGCAACAGATACGCAGTATTTT
TRBJ1-2 | TRBV12-3/TRBV12-4 | . | many | CASSLGEIYGYTF | TGTGCCAGCAGTTTGGGGGAAATCTATGGCTACACCTTC
TRBJ2-3 | TRBV5-6 | . | many | CASSLWGTDTQYF | TGTGCCAGCAGCTTGTGGGGAACAGATACGCAGTATTTT
TRBJ1-1 | TRBV2 | . | few | CANQQGMNTEAFF | TGTGCCAACCAACAGGGAATGAACACTGAAGCTTTCTTT
TRBJ1-1 | TRBV18 | TRBD1 | . | CASSPPQGEGEAFF | TGTGCCAGCTCACCACCCCAGGGGGAGGGTGAAGCTTTCTTT
TRBJ2-5 | TRBV7-9 | TRBD1 | many | CASSGRTGGYGETQYF | TGTGCCAGCAGCGGCCGGACAGGGGGCTACGGGGAGACCCAGTACTTC
TRBJ2-5 | TRBV20-1 | . | . | CSATVNQETQYF | TGCAGTGCTACAGTAAATCAAGAGACCCAGTACTTC
TRBJ1-4 | TRBV20-1 | . | . | CSARDLRGSTNEKLFF | TGCAGTGCTAGAGATCTTAGGGGATCAACTAATGAAAAACTGTTTTTT
TRBJ2-5 | TRBV25-1 | . | . | CASSGTGRGTQYF | TGTGCCAGCAGTGGGACAGGGAGGGGGACCCAGTACTTC
TRBJ2-5 | TRBV10-3 | . | few | CAVSPGETQYF | TGTGCCGTTTCACCAGGGGAGACCCAGTACTTC
TRBJ2-5 | TRBV18 | TRBD2 | . | CASSPPRGSIQETQYF | TGTGCCAGCTCACCACCTCGCGGGAGCATACAAGAGACCCAGTACTTC
TRBJ1-1 | TRBV10-3 | TRBD1 | few | CAIKPGGNTEAFF | TGTGCCATCAAGCCAGGGGGAAACACTGAAGCTTTCTTT
TRBJ2-5 | TRBV6-5 | TRBD2 | . | CASSTLAGETQYF | TGTGCCAGCAGTACACTAGCGGGAGAGACCCAGTACTTC
TRBJ1-4 | TRBV3-1 | . | few | CASSQVYQGTEKLFF | TGTGCCAGCAGCCAAGTGTATCAGGGGACCGAAAAACTGTTTTTT
TRBJ1-1 | TRBV12-3/TRBV12-4 | . | once | CASSPSLGRTEAFF | TGTGCCAGCAGCCCTTCCCTGGGGCGAACTGAAGCTTTCTTT
TRBJ2-2 | TRBV7-2 | TRBD2 | . | CASSPGLAGAGELFF | TGTGCCAGCAGCCCCGGACTAGCGGGGGCCGGGGAGCTGTTTTTT
TRBJ1-5 | TRBV19 | . | . | CASSIVGSNQPQHF | TGTGCCAGTAGTATAGTAGGGTCCAACCAGCCCCAGCATTTT
TRBJ1-2 | TRBV5-1 | . | few | CASSRTSGVVTTNYGYTF | TGCGCCAGCAGCCGCACCAGTGGCGTGGTAACAACTAACTATGGCTACACCTTC
TRBJ1-5 | TRBV27 | . | many | CASSLSVSRPNQPQHF | TGTGCCAGCAGTTTATCTGTCTCGCGCCCCAATCAGCCCCAGCATTTT
TRBJ2-3 | TRBV7-6 | . | many | CASSSRGRGEKDTQYF | TGTGCCAGCAGCTCCCGAGGCAGGGGGGAGAAAGATACGCAGTATTTT
TRBJ1-1 | TRBV6-1 | . | . | CASRRSATGAFF | TGTGCCAGCAGGAGGAGTGCGACGGGGGCTTTCTTT
TRBJ1-1 | TRBV12-5 | . | . | CASGLSGSTEAFF | TGTGCTAGTGGTTTATCGGGGAGTACTGAAGCTTTCTTT
TRBJ1-1 | TRBV24-1 | . | few | CATEGPRRTEAFF | TGTGCCACCGAGGGACCGCGGCGGACTGAAGCTTTCTTT
TRBJ2-1 | TRBV4-1 | TRBD1 | few | CASSPGQGAKNEQFF | TGCGCCAGCAGCCCGGGACAGGGGGCGAAGAATGAGCAGTTCTTC
TRBJ2-3 | TRBV20-1 | TRBD2 | . | CSARAGGTDTQYF | TGCAGTGCTAGGGCGGGGGGCACAGATACGCAGTATTTT
TRBJ2-3 | TRBV6-6 | . | . | CASSYLGQFRKDTQYF | TGTGCCAGCAGTTACCTCGGACAGTTCCGTAAAGATACGCAGTATTTT
TRBJ2-6 | TRBV7-3 | . | many | CASSPTTSGANVLTF | TGTGCCAGCAGCCCCACCACCTCTGGGGCCAACGTCCTGACTTTC
TRBJ2-5 | TRBV6-1 | . | . | CASSGLSREEIQYF | TGTGCCAGCAGTGGGTTATCCAGGGAAGAGATCCAGTACTTC
TRBJ2-1 | TRBV5-1 | TRBD2 | few | CASSLGTSGVNEQFF | TGCGCCAGCAGCTTGGGGACTAGCGGAGTCAATGAGCAGTTCTTC
TRBJ2-3 | TRBV29-1 | . | . | CSVAASTDTQYF | TGCAGCGTTGCAGCCAGTACAGATACGCAGTATTTT
TRBJ2-1 | TRBV7-8 | TRBD1 | many | CASSLVWDRASNEQFF | TGTGCCAGCAGCTTAGTATGGGACAGGGCCTCCAATGAGCAGTTCTTC
TRBJ2-2 | TRBV2 | . | many | CASSKENTGELFF | TGTGCCAGCAGTAAGGAGAACACCGGGGAGCTGTTTTTT
TRBJ2-6 | TRBV14 | TRBD1 | . | CASSQDLGQGSGANVLTF | TGTGCCAGCAGCCAAGATTTAGGACAGGGCTCTGGGGCCAACGTCCTGACTTTC
TRBJ1-3 | TRBV12-3/TRBV12-4 | TRBD1 | . | CALRGDSDSGNTIYF | TGTGCCCTAAGAGGGGACAGCGACTCTGGAAACACCATATATTTT
TRBJ2-3 | TRBV5-4 | TRBD2 | . | CASSLKYGVGLGVSDTQYF | TGTGCCAGCAGCTTGAAATATGGCGTTGGACTAGGGGTTTCAGATACGCAGTATTTT
TRBJ2-3 | TRBV10-3 | . | . | CAICEPGRGGDTQYF | TGTGCCATCTGTGAGCCCGGACGAGGTGGGGATACGCAGTATTTT
TRBJ2-3 | TRBV21-1 | . | . | CASSLPPAVTDTQYF | TGTGCCAGCAGCCTCCCCCCGGCCGTGACAGATACGCAGTATTTT
TRBJ2-1 | TRBV20-1 | . | few | CSARGGDEQFF | TGCAGTGCTAGAGGAGGGGATGAGCAGTTCTTC
TRBJ1-1 | TRBV12-3/TRBV12-4 | . | many | CASSFGAPTEAFF | TGTGCCAGCAGTTTTGGGGCCCCAACTGAAGCTTTCTTT
TRBJ2-1 | TRBV3-1 | TRBD2 | . | CASSHSGAPREQFF | TGTGCCAGCAGCCATAGCGGGGCCCCTCGTGAGCAGTTCTTC
TRBJ1-1 | TRBV10-1 | . | few | CASSRDVQPNTEAFF | TGCGCCAGCAGTAGGGACGTCCAGCCGAACACTGAAGCTTTCTTT
TRBJ2-1 | TRBV5-1 | TRBD2 | once | CASSLTLAGTNEQFF | TGCGCCAGCAGCTTGACCTTAGCGGGGACCAATGAGCAGTTCTTC
TRBJ2-1 | TRBV3-1 | . | . | CASSQTKNGEQFF | TGTGCCAGCAGCCAGACGAAAAACGGTGAGCAGTTCTTC
TRBJ1-5 | TRBV19 | . | . | CASSQLDPPYSNQPQHF | TGTGCCAGTAGTCAACTGGACCCTCCCTATAGCAATCAGCCCCAGCATTTT
TRBJ1-2 | TRBV6-6 | . | few | CASSLQGNGYTF | TGTGCCAGCAGTTTACAGGGTAATGGCTACACCTTC